A single TCR beta chain is shown here with its context. Antigen: not known. The sample originates from a study of T cells in pancreatic ductal adenocarcinoma. Study-wide findings and caveats: Compared with tumor, blood showed more total productive templates and approximately 8-fold more clonotypes. This surgical cohort overrepresents the minority presenting with early-stage disease. Mean clonality was about 0.11 in tumors and roughly 0.068 in blood, not significantly different.

Selected pancreatic ductal adenocarcinoma patients had undergone surgery without neoadjuvant therapy. V dropped 2 bases and J dropped 3; count of bases not matched to a gene: 8. Germline V gives CDR1 ENHRY, CDR2 SYGVKD. This CDR3 is built from 16 residues. The assay was immunoSEQ multiplex PCR, and TCRdb's table has in-frame clones only and misses some. Found here are roughly 100,000 clones, about 95% of them singletons; the top ten hold roughly 3%. Sample: PBMCs. The source is a human donor with pancreatic ductal adenocarcinoma. The V call is TRBV10-3, the J call TRBJ2-7; 9 bases line up with TRBD1. The CDR3 reads CAISEEGTGTLYEQYF. The CDR3 region has the DNA TGTGCCATCAGTGAGGAAGGGACAGGGACCCTCTACGAGCAGTACTTC.